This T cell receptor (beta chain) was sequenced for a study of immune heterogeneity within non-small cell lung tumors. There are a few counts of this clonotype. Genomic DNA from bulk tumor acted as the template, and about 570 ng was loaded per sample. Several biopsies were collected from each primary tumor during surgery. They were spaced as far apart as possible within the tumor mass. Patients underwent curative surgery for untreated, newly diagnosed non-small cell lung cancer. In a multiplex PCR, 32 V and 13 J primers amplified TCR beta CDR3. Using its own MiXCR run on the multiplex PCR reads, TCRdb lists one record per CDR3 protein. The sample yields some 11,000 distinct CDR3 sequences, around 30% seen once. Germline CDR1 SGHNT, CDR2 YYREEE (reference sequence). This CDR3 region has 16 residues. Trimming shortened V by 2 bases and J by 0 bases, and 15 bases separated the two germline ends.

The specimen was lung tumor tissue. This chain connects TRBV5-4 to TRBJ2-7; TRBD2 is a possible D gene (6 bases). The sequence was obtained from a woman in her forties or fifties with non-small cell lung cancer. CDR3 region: CASSFTRAGYSYEQYF. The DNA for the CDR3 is TGTGCCAGCAGCTTTACAAGGGCGGGGTACTCCTACGAGCAGTACTTC.